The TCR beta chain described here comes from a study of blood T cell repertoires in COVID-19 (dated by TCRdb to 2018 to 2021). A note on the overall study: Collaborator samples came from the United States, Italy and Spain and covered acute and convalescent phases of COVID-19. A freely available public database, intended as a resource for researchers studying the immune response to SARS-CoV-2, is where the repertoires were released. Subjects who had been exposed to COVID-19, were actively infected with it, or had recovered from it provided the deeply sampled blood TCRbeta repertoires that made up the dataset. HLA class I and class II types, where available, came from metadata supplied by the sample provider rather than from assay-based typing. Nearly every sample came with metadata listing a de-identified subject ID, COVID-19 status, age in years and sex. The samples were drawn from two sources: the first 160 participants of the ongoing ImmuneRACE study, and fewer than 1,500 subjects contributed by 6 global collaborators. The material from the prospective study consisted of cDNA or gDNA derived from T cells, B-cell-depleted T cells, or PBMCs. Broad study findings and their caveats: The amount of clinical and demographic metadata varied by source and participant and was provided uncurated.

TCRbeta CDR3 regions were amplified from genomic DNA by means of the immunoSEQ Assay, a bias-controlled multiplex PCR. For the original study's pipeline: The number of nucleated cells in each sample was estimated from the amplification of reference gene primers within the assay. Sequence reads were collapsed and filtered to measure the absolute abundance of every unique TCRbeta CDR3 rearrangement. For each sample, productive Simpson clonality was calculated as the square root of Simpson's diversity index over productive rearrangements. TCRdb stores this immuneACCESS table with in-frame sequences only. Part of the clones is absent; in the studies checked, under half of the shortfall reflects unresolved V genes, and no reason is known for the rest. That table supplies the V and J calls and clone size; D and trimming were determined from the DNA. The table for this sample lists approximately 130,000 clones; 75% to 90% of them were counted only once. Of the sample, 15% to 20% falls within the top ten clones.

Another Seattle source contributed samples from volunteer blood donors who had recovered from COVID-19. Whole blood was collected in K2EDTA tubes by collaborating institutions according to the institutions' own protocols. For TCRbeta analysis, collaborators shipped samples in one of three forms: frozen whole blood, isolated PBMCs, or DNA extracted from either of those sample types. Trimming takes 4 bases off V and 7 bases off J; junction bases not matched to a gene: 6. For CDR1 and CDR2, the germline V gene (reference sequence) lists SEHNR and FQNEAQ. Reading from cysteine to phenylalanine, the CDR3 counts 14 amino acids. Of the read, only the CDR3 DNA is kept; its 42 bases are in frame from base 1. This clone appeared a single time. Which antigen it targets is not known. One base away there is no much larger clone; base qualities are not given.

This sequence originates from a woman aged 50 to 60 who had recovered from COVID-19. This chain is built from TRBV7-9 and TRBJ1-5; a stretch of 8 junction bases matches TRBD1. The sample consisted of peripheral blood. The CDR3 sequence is CASSSQGGEQPQHF. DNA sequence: TGTGCCAGCAGCTCACAGGGGGGGGAACAGCCCCAGCATTTT.